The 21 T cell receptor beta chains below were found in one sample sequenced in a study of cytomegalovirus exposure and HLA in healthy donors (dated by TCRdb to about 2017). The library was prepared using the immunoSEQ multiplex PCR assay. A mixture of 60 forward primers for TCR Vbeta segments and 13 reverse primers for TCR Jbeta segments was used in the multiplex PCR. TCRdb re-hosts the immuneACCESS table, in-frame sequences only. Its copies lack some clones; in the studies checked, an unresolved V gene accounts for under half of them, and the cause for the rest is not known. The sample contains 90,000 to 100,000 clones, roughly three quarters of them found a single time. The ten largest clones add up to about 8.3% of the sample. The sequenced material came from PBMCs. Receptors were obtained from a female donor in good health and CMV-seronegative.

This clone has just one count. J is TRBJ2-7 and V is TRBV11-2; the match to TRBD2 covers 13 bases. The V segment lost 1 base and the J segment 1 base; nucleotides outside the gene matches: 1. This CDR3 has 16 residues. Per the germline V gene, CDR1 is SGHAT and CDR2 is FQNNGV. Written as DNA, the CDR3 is TGTGCCAGCAGCTTAGGACTAGCGGGAGGATCCTACGAGCAGTACTTC. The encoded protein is CASSLGLAGGSYEQYF. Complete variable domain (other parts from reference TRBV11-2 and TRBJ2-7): EAGVAQSPRYKIIEKRQSVAFWCNPISGHATLYWYQQILGQGPKLLIQFQNNGVVDDSQLPKDRFSAERLKGVDSTLKIQPAKLEDSAVYLCASSLGLAGGSYEQYFGPGTRLTVT.

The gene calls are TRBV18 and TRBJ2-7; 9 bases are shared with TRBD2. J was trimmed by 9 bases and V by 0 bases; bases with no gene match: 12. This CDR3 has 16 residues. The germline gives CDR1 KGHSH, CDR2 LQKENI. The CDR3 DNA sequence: TGTGCCAGCTCACCACCGCGCTGGCGGGAGGGCCTCGGGCAGTACTTC. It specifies CASSPPRWREGLGQYF.

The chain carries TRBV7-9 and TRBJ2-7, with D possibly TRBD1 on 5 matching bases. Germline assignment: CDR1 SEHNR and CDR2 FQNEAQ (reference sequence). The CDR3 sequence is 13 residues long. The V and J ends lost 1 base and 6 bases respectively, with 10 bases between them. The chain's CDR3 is CASSLGGWAEQYF. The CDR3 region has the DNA TGTGCCAGCAGCTTAGGGGGCTGGGCCGAGCAGTACTTC.

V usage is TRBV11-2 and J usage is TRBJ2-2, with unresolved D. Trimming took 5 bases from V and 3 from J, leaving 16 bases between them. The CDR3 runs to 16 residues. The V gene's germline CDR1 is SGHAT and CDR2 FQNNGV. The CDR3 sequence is CASSPRPWKDTGELFF. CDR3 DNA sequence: TGTGCCAGCAGCCCGAGGCCTTGGAAGGACACCGGGGAGCTGTTTTTT.

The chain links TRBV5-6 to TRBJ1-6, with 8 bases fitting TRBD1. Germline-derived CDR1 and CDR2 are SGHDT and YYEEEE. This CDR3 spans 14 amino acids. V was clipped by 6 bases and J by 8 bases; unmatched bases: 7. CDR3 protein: CASTRGQVDSPLHF. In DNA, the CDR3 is TGTGCCAGCACCCGGGGACAGGTGGATTCACCCCTCCACTTT.

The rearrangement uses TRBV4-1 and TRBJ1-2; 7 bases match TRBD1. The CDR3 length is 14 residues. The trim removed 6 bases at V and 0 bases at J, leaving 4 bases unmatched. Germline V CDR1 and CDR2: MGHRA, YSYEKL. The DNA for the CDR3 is TGCGCCAGCAGGCGACAGGGAGCTAACTATGGCTACACCTTC. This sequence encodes CASRRQGANYGYTF.

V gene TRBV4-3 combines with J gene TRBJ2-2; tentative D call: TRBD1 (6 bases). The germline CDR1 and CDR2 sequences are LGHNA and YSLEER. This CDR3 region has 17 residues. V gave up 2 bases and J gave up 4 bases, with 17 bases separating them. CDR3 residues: CASSQRITGLSTGELFF. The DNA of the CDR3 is TGCGCCAGCAGCCAACGCATCACAGGGTTGAGCACCGGGGAGCTGTTTTTT.

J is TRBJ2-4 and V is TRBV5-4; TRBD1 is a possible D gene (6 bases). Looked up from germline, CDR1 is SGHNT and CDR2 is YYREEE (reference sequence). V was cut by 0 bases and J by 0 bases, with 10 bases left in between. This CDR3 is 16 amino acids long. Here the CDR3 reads CASSLGAGEAKNIQYF. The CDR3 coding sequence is TGTGCCAGCAGCTTGGGGGCAGGGGAAGCCAAAAACATTCAGTACTTC.

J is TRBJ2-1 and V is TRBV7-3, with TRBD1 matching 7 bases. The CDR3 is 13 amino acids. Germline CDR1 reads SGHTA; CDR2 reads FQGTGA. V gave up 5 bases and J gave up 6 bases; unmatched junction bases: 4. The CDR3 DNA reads TGTGCCAGCAGCACAGGGGTGGGCAATGAGCAGTTCTTC. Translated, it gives CASSTGVGNEQFF.

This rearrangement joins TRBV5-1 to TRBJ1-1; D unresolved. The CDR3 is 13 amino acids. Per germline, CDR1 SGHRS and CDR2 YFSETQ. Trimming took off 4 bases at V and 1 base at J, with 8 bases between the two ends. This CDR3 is CASSPERNTEAFF. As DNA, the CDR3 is TGCGCCAGCAGCCCAGAAAGGAACACTGAAGCTTTCTTT.

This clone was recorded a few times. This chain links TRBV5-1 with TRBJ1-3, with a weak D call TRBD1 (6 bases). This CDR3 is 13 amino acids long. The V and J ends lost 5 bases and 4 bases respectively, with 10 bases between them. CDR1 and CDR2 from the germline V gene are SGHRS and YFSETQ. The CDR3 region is CASRPGTGNTIYF. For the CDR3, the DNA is TGCGCCAGCAGACCCGGGACAGGAAACACCATATATTTT. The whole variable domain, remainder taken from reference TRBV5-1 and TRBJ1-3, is KAGVTQTPRYLIKTRGQQVTLSCSPISGHRSVSWYQQTPGQGLQFLFEYFSETQRNKGNFPGRFSGRQFSNSRSEMNVSTLELGDSALYLCASRPGTGNTIYFGEGSWLTVV.

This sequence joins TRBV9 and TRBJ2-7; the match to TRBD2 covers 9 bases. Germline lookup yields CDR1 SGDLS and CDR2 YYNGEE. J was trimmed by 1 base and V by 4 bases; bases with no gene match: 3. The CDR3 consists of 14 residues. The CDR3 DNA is TGTGCCAGCAGCCGTAGCGGGGGATCCTACGAGCAGTACTTC. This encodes CASSRSGGSYEQYF. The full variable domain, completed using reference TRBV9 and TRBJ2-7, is DSGVTQTPKHLITATGQRVTLRCSPRSGDLSVYWYQQSLDQGLQFLIQYYNGEERAKGNILERFSAQQFPDLHSELNLSSLELGDSALYFCASSRSGGSYEQYFGPGTRLTVT.

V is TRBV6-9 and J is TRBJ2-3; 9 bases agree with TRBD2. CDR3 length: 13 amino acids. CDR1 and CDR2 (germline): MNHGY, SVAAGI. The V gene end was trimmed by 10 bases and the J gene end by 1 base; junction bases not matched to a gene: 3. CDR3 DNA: TGTGCCATCCTAGCGGGGTGCACAGATACGCAGTATTTT. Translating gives CAILAGCTDTQYF.

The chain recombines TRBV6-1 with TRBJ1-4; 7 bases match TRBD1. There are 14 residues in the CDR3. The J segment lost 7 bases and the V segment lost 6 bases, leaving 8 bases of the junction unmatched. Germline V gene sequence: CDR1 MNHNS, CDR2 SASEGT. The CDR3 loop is CASRSQGMSEKLFF. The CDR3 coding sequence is TGTGCCAGCAGATCACAGGGGATGTCTGAAAAACTGTTTTTT.

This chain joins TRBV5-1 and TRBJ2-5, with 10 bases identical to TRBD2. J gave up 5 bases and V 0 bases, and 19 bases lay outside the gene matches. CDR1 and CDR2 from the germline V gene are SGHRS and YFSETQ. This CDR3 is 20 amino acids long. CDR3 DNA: TGCGCCAGCAGCTTGGCCAGGCACCTATCCGCCCTAGCGGGAGATGAGACCCAGTACTTC. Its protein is CASSLARHLSALAGDETQYF.

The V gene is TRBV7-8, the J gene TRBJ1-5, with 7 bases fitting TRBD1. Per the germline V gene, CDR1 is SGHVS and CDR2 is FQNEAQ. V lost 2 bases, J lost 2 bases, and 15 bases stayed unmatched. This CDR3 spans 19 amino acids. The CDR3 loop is CASSLYSVTGNRGNQPQHF. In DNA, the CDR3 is TGTGCCAGCAGCTTATATTCTGTGACAGGGAATAGGGGCAATCAGCCCCAGCATTTT.

The CDR3 bases are TGTGCCACCCTCGACCTTAGCGGAGACTACAATGAGCAGTTCTTC. It is translated as CATLDLSGDYNEQFF. V and J are TRBV2 and TRBJ2-1; possible D gene TRBD2, 6 bases. Trimming pared 10 bases from V and 3 bases from J, leaving 19 bases between. CDR3 length equals 15 residues. Germline lookup yields CDR1 SNHLY and CDR2 FYNNEI.

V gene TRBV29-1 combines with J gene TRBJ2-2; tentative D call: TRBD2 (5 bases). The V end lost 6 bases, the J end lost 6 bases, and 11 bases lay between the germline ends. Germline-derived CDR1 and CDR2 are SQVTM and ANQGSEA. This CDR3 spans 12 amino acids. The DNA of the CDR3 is TGCAGCGTATTTACCGGGGCCGGGGAGCTGTTTTTT. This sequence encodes CSVFTGAGELFF.

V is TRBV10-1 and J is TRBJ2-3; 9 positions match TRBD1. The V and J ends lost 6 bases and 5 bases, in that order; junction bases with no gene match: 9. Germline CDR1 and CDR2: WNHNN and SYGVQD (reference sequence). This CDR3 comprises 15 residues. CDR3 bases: TGCGCCAGCAGCTCCGGGACAGGGAATATAGATACGCAGTATTTT. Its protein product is CASSSGTGNIDTQYF.

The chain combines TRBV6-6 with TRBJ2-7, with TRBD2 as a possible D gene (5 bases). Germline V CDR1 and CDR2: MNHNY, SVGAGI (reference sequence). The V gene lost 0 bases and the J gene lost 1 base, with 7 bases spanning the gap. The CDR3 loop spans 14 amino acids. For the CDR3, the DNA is TGTGCCAGCAGTTACTCCCGGACTTCCTACGAGCAGTACTTC. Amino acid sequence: CASSYSRTSYEQYF.

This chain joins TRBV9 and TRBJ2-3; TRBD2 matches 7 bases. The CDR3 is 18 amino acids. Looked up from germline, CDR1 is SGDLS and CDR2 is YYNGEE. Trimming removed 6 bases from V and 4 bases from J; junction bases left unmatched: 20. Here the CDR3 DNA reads TGTGCCAGCACCCCCGGCCGGGGCGGGGGTTCCCTCCCAGATACGCAGTATTTT. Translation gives CASTPGRGGGSLPDTQYF.